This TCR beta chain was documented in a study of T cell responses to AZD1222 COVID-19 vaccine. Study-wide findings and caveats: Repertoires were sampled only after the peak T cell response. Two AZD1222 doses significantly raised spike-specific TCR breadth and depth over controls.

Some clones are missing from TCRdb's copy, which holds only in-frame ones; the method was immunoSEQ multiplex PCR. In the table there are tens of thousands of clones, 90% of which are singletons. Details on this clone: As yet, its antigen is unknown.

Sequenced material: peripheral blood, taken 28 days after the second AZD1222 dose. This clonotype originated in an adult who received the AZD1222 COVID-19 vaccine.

The CDR3 loop is CAWSRVRDYGYTF. CDR3 nucleotides: TGTGCCTGGAGTAGGGTCCGAGACTATGGCTACACCTTC. V usage is TRBV30 and J usage is TRBJ1-2; D gene ambiguous. This CDR3 region has 13 residues. Looked up from germline, CDR1 is GTSNPN and CDR2 is SVGIG (reference sequence). Trimming shortened V by 2 bases and J by 3 bases, and 10 bases separated the two germline ends.